The present TCR beta chain was sequenced within a study of tissue T cells after allogeneic stem cell transplantation. Study context: Patients with graft-versus-host disease had grafts: several unmodified, three CD34-selected and T-cell-depleted. Tissue samples with histologically apparent lymphocytes on H&E review were prioritized for sequencing.

Germline V lookup: CDR1 KGHSH, CDR2 LQKENI. The CDR3 spans 11 residues. Trimming cost V 6 bases and J 0 bases, with 2 bases left between them. Produced via immunoSEQ multiplex PCR; TCRdb's table is partial and in-frame only. The sample records approximately 1,200 clones, roughly two fifths being singletons. Study-level results: Across patients, clones rarely overlapped, yet motif clusters were shared tissue-specifically. The patient cohort was small and clinically heterogeneous, with limited sampling depth.

This clone was seen a handful of times. Antigen unknown. The receptor was derived from a female patient between 40 and 75 years old with steroid-refractory graft-versus-host disease after an allogeneic stem cell transplant. Among the T cells, some may be from the graft donor. The V and J genes are TRBV18 and TRBJ1-2; unclear D gene. The source was esophageal tissue, collected at autopsy. This CDR3 is CASSPNYGYTF. The CDR3 nucleotides read TGTGCCAGCTCCCCTAACTATGGCTACACCTTC.